Following are 14 T cell receptor beta chains from one sample sequenced in a study of shared clonotypes between healthy human individuals. The data were produced by immunoSEQ multiplex PCR, yet TCRdb's version contains in-frame clones alone and is incomplete. The table lists just over 2,000,000 clones, 95% of them singletons. Sample: naive CD4+ T cells sorted from blood. As for subset: CD45RA+ positively selected. These receptors all come from a young man in good health.

V gene TRBV27 combines with J gene TRBJ1-6; D unresolved. V dropped 5 bases and J dropped 9 bases, with 17 bases sitting between them. CDR1 and CDR2 from the germline V gene are MNHEY and SMNVEV (reference sequence). The CDR3 has 15 residues. As DNA, the CDR3 is TGTGCCAGCAGTCCTACCCTAGGACTGGGTTCACCCCTCCACTTT. This encodes CASSPTLGLGSPLHF.

The V gene is TRBV9, the J gene TRBJ2-1; TRBD2 agrees at 8 bases. Germline CDR1 and CDR2: SGDLS and YYNGEE. V was pared by 4 bases and J by 0 bases, with 6 bases of the junction left unmatched. The CDR3 has 16 residues. The CDR3: CASSSGGVRSYNEQFF. The CDR3 DNA sequence: TGTGCCAGCAGCTCCGGGGGGGTCCGCTCCTACAATGAGCAGTTCTTC.

The V and J genes are TRBV5-1 and TRBJ2-1; 9 bases agree with TRBD1. V dropped 4 bases and J dropped 7; count of bases not matched to a gene: 6. CDR1 and CDR2 (germline): SGHRS, YFSETQ. The CDR3 totals 14 residues. The CDR3 protein is CASSLGQGRNEQFF. The DNA for the CDR3 is TGCGCCAGCAGCCTCGGACAGGGGCGAAATGAGCAGTTCTTC.

For the CDR3, the DNA is TGTGCCAGCAGCTTGTCGGCGGACCGAACCTACGAGCAGTACTTC. Amino acids: CASSLSADRTYEQYF. The chain uses TRBV5-4 and TRBJ2-7; D not resolved. Germline CDR1 SGHNT, CDR2 YYREEE (reference sequence). CDR3 length: 15 amino acids. Trimming pared 1 base from V and 2 bases from J, leaving 13 bases between.

The genes are TRBV7-2 and TRBJ1-5; 8 nucleotides line up with TRBD1. Losses at the gene ends were 5 bases for V and 7 bases for J; bases not matched to a gene: 13. CDR1 and CDR2 from the germline V gene are SGHTA and FQGNSA. The CDR3 is made up of 16 amino acids. CDR3 nucleotide sequence: TGTGCCAGCAGCCCAGGGGGCTTCCCCGAAATACAGCCCCAGCATTTT. It translates to CASSPGGFPEIQPQHF.

This clone appeared once. The rearrangement joins TRBV5-4 to TRBJ2-7; D ambiguous. Germline V gene lookup returns CDR1 SGHNT and CDR2 YYREEE (reference sequence). V was trimmed by 0 bases and J by 2 bases, leaving 9 bases between them. The length of the CDR3 is 14 residues. The CDR3 sequence is CASSLEVPPYEQYF. Here the CDR3 DNA reads TGTGCCAGCAGCTTGGAGGTCCCCCCCTACGAGCAGTACTTC.

The gene calls are TRBV2 and TRBJ1-1, with 7 bases that match TRBD1. The CDR3 is 15 residues long. Trimming removed 6 bases from V and 1 base from J; junction bases left unmatched: 8. In germline, CDR1 is SNHLY, CDR2 FYNNEI. The CDR3 coding sequence is TGTGCCAGCAGGGGAGACAGGGTAGGGAACACTGAAGCTTTCTTT. Amino acids: CASRGDRVGNTEAFF.

J is TRBJ2-3 and V is TRBV4-3; tentative D call: TRBD1 (5 bases). Trimming pared 0 bases from V and 2 bases from J, leaving 9 bases between. The CDR3 length is 15 residues. Germline V gene sequence: CDR1 LGHNA, CDR2 YSLEER. The CDR3 coding sequence is TGCGCCAGCAGCCAAGAAGGGGTACCCACAGATACGCAGTATTTT. Encoded protein: CASSQEGVPTDTQYF.

The chain has TRBV18 and TRBJ1-6; TRBD1 matches 9 bases. CDR3 length: 16 residues. CDR1 and CDR2 (germline): KGHSH, LQKENI. The trim removed 2 bases at V and 8 bases at J, leaving 7 bases unmatched. The CDR3 bases are TGTGCCAGCTCACCAATCGACAGGGGGGTGGATTCACCCCTCCACTTT. It encodes CASSPIDRGVDSPLHF.

The chain combines TRBV6-1 with TRBJ1-2; D perhaps matches TRBD1 (6 bases). The ends were cut back, 4 bases at V and 9 bases at J, with 15 bases in the middle. The CDR3 is 13 residues long. From germline, CDR1 is MNHNS and CDR2 SASEGT. The CDR3 bases are TGTGCCAGCAGTGTCACAGGGACTGAGAGCTACACCTTC. Translating gives CASSVTGTESYTF.

The chain has TRBV5-6 and TRBJ2-1; D might be TRBD1 (5 bases). Germline values: CDR1 SGHDT, CDR2 YYEEEE. CDR3 length: 15 amino acids. V shed 4 bases and J shed 2 bases, with 13 bases lying between them. CDR3 sequence: CASSIQGIPYNEQFF. In DNA form, the CDR3 reads TGTGCCAGCAGCATCCAGGGTATCCCCTACAATGAGCAGTTCTTC.

The chain couples TRBV7-9 to TRBJ2-2; weak D call: TRBD1 (6 bases). V was trimmed by 1 base and J by 6 bases, leaving 12 bases between them. Germline assignment: CDR1 SEHNR and CDR2 FQNEAQ (reference sequence). The CDR3 has 15 amino acids. CDR3 region: CASSLGTGFPGELFF. The CDR3 DNA is TGTGCCAGCAGCTTAGGAACAGGGTTTCCCGGGGAGCTGTTTTTT.

V gene TRBV7-2 combines with J gene TRBJ2-5, with TRBD1 identical over 7 bases. The CDR3 totals 13 residues. Per the germline V gene, CDR1 is SGHTA and CDR2 is FQGNSA. With 2 bases clipped from V and 3 bases from J, the junction kept 0 bases outside the gene matches. CDR3 in amino acids: CASSLQGEETQYF. CDR3 nucleotide sequence: TGTGCCAGCAGCTTACAGGGGGAAGAGACCCAGTACTTC.

The chain recombines TRBV18 with TRBJ2-7; 7 bases are a match to TRBD1. Unmatched junction bases numbered 7, after V lost 6 bases and J lost 2 bases. There are 14 residues in the CDR3. Germline V lookup: CDR1 KGHSH, CDR2 LQKENI. In DNA form, the CDR3 reads TGTGCCAGCTCCGGAACAGGGGATACCTACGAGCAGTACTTC. Its protein is CASSGTGDTYEQYF.